What follows describes a single TCR beta chain. As yet, its antigen is unknown. The data stem from a study of shared clonotypes between healthy human individuals. Study-wide results and limits: Generally, estimated richness proved larger in naive subsets than it did in memory subsets.

Per sorted-subset replicate PCR, input was approximately 0.2 ug DNA, representing tens of thousands of T cell genomes. Repertoires were generated with immunoSEQ multiplex PCR, while TCRdb's copy carries only in-frame clones and drops some. This sample has some 2,100,000 clones; under 97% occur once, and the top ten carry about 0.13%. Germline assignment: CDR1 MNHEY and CDR2 SMNVEV (reference sequence). Unmatched junction bases numbered 6, after V lost 3 bases and J lost 5 bases. There are 17 residues in the CDR3. Those who donated were healthy HIV-negative adults, with no recent acute infections or vaccinations reported.

The genes are TRBV27 and TRBJ2-2; 13 bases align to TRBD2. Sequenced material: naive CD4+ T cells sorted from blood. Sample subset: CD45RA+ positively selected. The receptor was isolated from a man between 18 and 35 years old in good health. The CDR3: CASSFRTSGSKTGELFF. CDR3 sequence (DNA): TGTGCCAGCAGTTTCAGGACTAGCGGGAGTAAAACCGGGGAGCTGTTTTTT.